The sequence of this T cell receptor (beta chain) was determined in a study of T-cell reconstitution after alpha-beta-depleted transplantation in children. On this clonotype: What it recognizes is unknown.

Findings and limits, study-wide: The origin of alpha-beta T cells about two months after transplant was reportedly several hundred expanded graft clones. From newly produced T cells came most of the T-cell counts and diversity one year after transplant. Where some patients showed high TCRbeta diversity at day 60, it came from recipient T cells and thymic progenitors that had survived.

The germline V gene has CDR1 LGHNA and CDR2 YSLEER. The length of the CDR3 is 13 residues. V shed 3 bases and J shed 3 bases, with 9 bases lying between them. During its preparation, the TCRbeta library received unique molecular identifiers. MiXCR was run by TCRdb on the PCR reads, yielding one entry per CDR3 protein. The repertoire holds about 200,000 distinct CDR3 sequences, about 15% seen once, with about 45% in the top ten. Specimen: PBMCs, mostly from graft donor cells, collected 360 days after TCRalphabeta/CD19-depleted stem cell transplant. This chain joins TRBV4-3 and TRBJ2-7; D remains ambiguous. The receptor comes from a male patient aged 2 to 9 who had a stem cell transplant for acute lymphoblastic leukemia, so the T cells may come from the graft donor. CDR3 loop: CASSHSRSYEQYF. DNA for the CDR3: TGCGCCAGCAGCCACTCCCGGAGCTACGAGCAGTACTTC.